This T cell receptor beta chain appears in the sequencing data of a study of spatial heterogeneity in lung cancer. Study information: The study sequenced follow-up PBMC samples when they were available, at a median of roughly 24 months after resection. The average appearance count of each unique TCR and UMI combination in raw reads was more than 8.5. Study observations and caveats: There were more appearances of ubiquitous expanded tumor TCRs in blood at resection than at follow-up.

V was clipped by 4 bases and J by 12 bases, with 15 bases between them. The germline CDR1 and CDR2 sequences are SGHTA and FQGNSA. This CDR3 is built from 12 residues. For this clonotype: As yet, its antigen is unknown.

The time point denotes: blood at routine non-recurrence follow-up after resection. Without sorting, whole RNA was sequenced from tumor, nontumor lung or frozen PBMC. TCR cDNA molecules were tagged individually, and each one carried a unique molecular identifier. TCRdb reprocessed the 5' RACE reads with MiXCR, giving one entry per CDR3 protein. The sample lists more than 95,000 distinct CDR3 sequences, 10% to 15% occurring once. The chain employs TRBV7-2 and TRBJ1-1, with a possible D match to TRBD1 (5 bases). The TCR was taken from a male donor with early-stage non-small cell lung cancer. Sample: PBMCs, taken at follow-up. The CDR3 loop is CASSSRDLDSFF. CDR3 nucleotide sequence: TGTGCCAGCAGCTCCCGGGACCTAGACTCTTTCTTT. Combining the CDR3 with reference TRBV7-2 and TRBJ1-1 gives the whole variable domain GAGVSQSPSNKVTEKGKDVELRCDPISGHTALYWYRQSLGQGLEFLIYFQGNSAPDKSGLPSDRFSAERTGGSVSTLTIQRTQQEDSAVYLCASSSRDLDSFFGQGTRLTVV.